The T cell receptor beta chain under discussion was sequenced for a study of shared clonotypes between healthy human individuals. For the study at large: A donor's plate count was three for CD4 naive and three for CD4 memory; CD8 naive had two and CD8 memory one.

Assay used: immunoSEQ multiplex PCR; TCRdb lists only in-frame clones, some missing. This sample carries roughly 1.4 million clones, 98% of them seen once, and the ten largest clones take around 0.38%. CDR1 and CDR2 from the germline V gene are SGDLS and YYNGEE. V was clipped by 2 bases and J by 6 bases, with 13 bases between them. The CDR3 loop spans 14 amino acids. Study-wide points: Generally, estimated richness proved larger in naive subsets than it did in memory subsets. With a handful of donors compared, approximately 5% of naive CD4 clonotypes were shared. Owing to a small donor count, the genetic and exposure-history diversity represented was limited.

This clone was counted once. Its antigen is not known. Other DNA sequences in the sample encode the same CDR3. Sequencing was carried out using naive CD4+ T cells sorted from blood. Sample subset: CD45RA+ positively selected. This sequence joins TRBV9 and TRBJ2-3; D gene uncertain. The clonotype was recovered from a man aged 25-45 years in good health. The CDR3 loop is CASSVASRADTQYF. The CDR3 bases are TGTGCCAGCAGCGTTGCTTCTAGAGCGGATACGCAGTATTTT.